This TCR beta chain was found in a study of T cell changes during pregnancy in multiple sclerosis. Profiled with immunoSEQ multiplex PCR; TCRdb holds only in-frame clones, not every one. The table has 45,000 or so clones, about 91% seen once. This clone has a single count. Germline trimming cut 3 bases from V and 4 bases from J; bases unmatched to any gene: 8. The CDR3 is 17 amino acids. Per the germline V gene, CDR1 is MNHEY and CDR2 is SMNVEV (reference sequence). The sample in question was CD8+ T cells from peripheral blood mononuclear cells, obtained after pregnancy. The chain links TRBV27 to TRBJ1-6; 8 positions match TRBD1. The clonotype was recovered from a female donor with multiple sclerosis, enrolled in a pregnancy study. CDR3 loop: CASSFITGGVYNSPLHF. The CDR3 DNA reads TGTGCCAGCAGTTTTATCACAGGGGGTGTATATAATTCACCCCTCCACTTT.